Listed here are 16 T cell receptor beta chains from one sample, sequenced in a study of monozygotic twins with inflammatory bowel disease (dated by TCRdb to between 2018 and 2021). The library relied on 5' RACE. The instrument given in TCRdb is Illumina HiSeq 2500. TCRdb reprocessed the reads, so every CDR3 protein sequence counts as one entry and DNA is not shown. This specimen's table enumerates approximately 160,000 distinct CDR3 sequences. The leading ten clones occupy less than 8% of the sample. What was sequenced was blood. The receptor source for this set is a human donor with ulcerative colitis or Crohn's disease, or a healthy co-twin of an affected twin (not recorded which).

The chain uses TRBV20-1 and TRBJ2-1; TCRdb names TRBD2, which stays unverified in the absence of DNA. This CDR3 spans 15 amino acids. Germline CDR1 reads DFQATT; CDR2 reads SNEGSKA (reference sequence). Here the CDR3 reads CSAGGTSGDPNEQFF.

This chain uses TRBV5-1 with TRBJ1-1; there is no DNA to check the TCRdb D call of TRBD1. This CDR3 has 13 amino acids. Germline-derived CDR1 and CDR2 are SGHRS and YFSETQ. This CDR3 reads CASSFGGATEAFF.

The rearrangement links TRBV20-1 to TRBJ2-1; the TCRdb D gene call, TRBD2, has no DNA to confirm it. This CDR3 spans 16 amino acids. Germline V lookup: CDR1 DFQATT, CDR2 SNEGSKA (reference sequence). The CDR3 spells CSARVLGAGAAVEQFF.

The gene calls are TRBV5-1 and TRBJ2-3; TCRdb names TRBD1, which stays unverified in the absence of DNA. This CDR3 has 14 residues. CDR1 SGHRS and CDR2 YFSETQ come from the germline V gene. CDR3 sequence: CASSRGPEKDTQYF.

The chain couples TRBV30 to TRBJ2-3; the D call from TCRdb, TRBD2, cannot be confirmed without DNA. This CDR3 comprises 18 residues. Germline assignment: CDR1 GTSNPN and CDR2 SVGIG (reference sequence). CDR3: CAWSVGSVAGVVTDTQYF.

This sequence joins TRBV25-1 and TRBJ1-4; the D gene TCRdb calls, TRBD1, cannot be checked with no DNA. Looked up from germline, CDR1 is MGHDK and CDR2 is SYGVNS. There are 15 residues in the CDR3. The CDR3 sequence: CASSVGQGMGEKLFF. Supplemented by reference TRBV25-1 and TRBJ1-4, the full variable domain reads EADIYQTPRYLVIGTGKKITLECSQTMGHDKMYWYQQDPGMELHLIHYSYGVNSTEKGDLSSESTVSRIRTEHFPLTLESARPSHTSQYLCASSVGQGMGEKLFFGSGTQLSVL.

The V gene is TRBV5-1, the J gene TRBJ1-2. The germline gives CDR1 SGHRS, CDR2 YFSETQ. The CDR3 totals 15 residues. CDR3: CASSLGAGLDYGYTF.

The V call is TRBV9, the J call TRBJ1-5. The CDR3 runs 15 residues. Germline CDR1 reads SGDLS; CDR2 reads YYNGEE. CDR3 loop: CASSSLGLSNQPQHF.

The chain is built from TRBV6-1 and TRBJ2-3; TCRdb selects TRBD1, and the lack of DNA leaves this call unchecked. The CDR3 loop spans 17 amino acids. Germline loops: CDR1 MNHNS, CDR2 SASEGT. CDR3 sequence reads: CASSANFGTGGSDTQYF.

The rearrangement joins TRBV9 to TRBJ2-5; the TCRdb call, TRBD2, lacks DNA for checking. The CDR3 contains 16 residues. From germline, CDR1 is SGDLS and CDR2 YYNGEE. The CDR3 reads CASSVSGTSGSETQYF.

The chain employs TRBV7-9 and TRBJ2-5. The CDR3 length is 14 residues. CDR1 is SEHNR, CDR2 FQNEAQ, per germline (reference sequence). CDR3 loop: CASSLAQRGETQYF.

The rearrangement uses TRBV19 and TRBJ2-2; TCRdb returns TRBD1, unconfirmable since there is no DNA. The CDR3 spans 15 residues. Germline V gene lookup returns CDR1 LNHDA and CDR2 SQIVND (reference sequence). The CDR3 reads CASSSRSTGTGELFF.

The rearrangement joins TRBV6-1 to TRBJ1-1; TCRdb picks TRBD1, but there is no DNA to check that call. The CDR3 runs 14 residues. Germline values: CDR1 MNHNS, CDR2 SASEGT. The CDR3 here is CASKPRGLNTEAFF.

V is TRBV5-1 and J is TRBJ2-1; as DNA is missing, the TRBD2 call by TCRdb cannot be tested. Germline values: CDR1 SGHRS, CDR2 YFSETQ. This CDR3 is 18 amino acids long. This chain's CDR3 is CASSISATSGGAYNEQFF. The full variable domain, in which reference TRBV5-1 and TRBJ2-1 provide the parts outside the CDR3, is KAGVTQTPRYLIKTRGQQVTLSCSPISGHRSVSWYQQTPGQGLQFLFEYFSETQRNKGNFPGRFSGRQFSNSRSEMNVSTLELGDSALYLCASSISATSGGAYNEQFFGPGTRLTVL.

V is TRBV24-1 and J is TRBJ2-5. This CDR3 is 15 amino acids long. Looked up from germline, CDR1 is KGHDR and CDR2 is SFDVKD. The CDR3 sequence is CATSDNTDTQETQYF.

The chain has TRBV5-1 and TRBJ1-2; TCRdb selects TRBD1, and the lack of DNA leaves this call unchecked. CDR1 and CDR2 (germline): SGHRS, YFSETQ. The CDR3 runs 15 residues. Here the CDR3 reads CASSLEVARTGGYTF.